These T cell receptor beta chains were read from a single sample in a study of shared clonotypes between healthy human individuals. The method was immunoSEQ multiplex PCR; TCRdb's version includes in-frame clones alone and lacks a portion of them. The top ten clones hold 0.39% of a sample with about 2.3 million clones, over 85% of them seen once. Sequencing was performed on naive CD4+ T cells from PBMCs. Receptors were obtained from a young man in good health. Some clones in this sample may be carry-over from other donors' samples. The CDR3 runs from the conserved cysteine through the conserved F or W. A D gene is named only where the DNA matches it firmly. Only part of the rows carry a size: once, few, many, or a class if the clone is expanded.

>-|TRBJ2-5|TRBV28|-
TGTGCCAGCAGTAACGTTACCCCCGGACAAGAGACCCAGTACTTC
CASSNVTPGQETQYF
>-|TRBJ2-7|TRBV4-3|-
TGCGCCAGCAGCCAAGATTATGGGCAAGCCACCTACGAGCAGTACTTC
CASSQDYGQATYEQYF
>TRBD1|TRBJ1-2|TRBV6-6|-
TGTGCCAGCACAAGACAGGGGAACTATGGCTACACCTTC
CASTRQGNYGYTF
>-|TRBJ2-1|TRBV5-1|-
TGCGCCAGCAGCCCGACCTTTGGGGTAAATGAGCAGTTCTTC
CASSPTFGVNEQFF
>-|TRBJ1-2|TRBV6-6|-
TGTGCCAGCAGTCCCGGGACGGAATATGGCTACACCTTC
CASSPGTEYGYTF
>-|TRBJ2-1|TRBV28|once
TGTGCCAGCAGTGTACCGGGCCCGGAGCAGTTCTTC
CASSVPGPEQFF
>TRBD2|TRBJ2-1|TRBV6-1|-
TGTGCCAGCAGACCGGGACTAGCTACCTATGAGCAGTTCTTC
CASRPGLATYEQFF
>TRBD2|TRBJ2-3|TRBV9|-
TGTGCCAGCAGCGTAGAAAGGAGCGGGAGTTCAGATACGCAGTATTTT
CASSVERSGSSDTQYF
>-|TRBJ2-1|TRBV25-1|-
TGTGCCAGCAGTGAATCCCCGGGGAGAGGCGCCTACAATGAGCAGTTCTTC
CASSESPGRGAYNEQFF
>TRBD2|TRBJ2-3|TRBV27|once
TGTGCCAGCAGTTTATCGGGAGCGGGAGTAGCTACGCAGTATTTT
CASSLSGAGVATQYF
>TRBD2|TRBJ2-1|TRBV9|-
TGTGCCAGCAGCGTCCGGGACTACCCAAACAATGAGCAGTTCTTC
CASSVRDYPNNEQFF
>TRBD2|TRBJ2-3|TRBV4-1|-
TGCGCCAGCAGCCAGGGACTAGCGGGAGCGGATACGCAGTATTTT
CASSQGLAGADTQYF
>-|TRBJ2-3|TRBV28|-
TGTGCCAGCAGTTCGGGGGTGCTAAGTGTGGATACGCAGTATTTT
CASSSGVLSVDTQYF
>-|TRBJ2-7|TRBV4-1|-
TGCGCCAGCAGCCAAGTTGGTACACTCTGGGCCGACGAGCAGTACTTC
CASSQVGTLWADEQYF
>-|TRBJ1-2|TRBV9|-
TGTGCCAGCAGCCCTCAGTCTGGGGTCTCTAACTATGGCTACACCTTC
CASSPQSGVSNYGYTF
>TRBD2|TRBJ2-3|TRBV5-4|once
TGTGCCAGCAGCTTAAGACTAGCGGGCAGCACAGATACGCAGTATTTT
CASSLRLAGSTDTQYF
>-|TRBJ2-3|TRBV7-9|-
TGTGCCAGCAGCTTAGGACAAGCGACAGATACGCAGTATTTT
CASSLGQATDTQYF
>TRBD2|TRBJ2-7|TRBV18|-
TGTGCCAGCTCACCTCCCGGGGTAGCGGGAGGGCTCGAGCAGTACTTC
CASSPPGVAGGLEQYF
>-|TRBJ1-4|TRBV7-9|-
TGTGCCAGCAGCCCCAGACAGTCTGCAACTAATGAAAAACTGTTTTTT
CASSPRQSATNEKLFF
>-|TRBJ2-2|TRBV30|-
TGTGCCTGGAGTAAGGCGAACACCGGGGAGCTGTTTTTT
CAWSKANTGELFF
>-|TRBJ2-7|TRBV28|-
TGTGCCAGCAGGGCTACCAGGGGGACTAGGGCCTCCTACGAGCAGTACTTC
CASRATRGTRASYEQYF
>TRBD1|TRBJ2-7|TRBV5-1|-
TGCGCCAGCAGCTTGGGAGGACAGGGAGACTACGAGCAGTACTTC
CASSLGGQGDYEQYF
>-|TRBJ2-7|TRBV15|once
TGTGCCACCAGCAGAGATTCGGGGGACGAGCAGTACTTC
CATSRDSGDEQYF
>TRBD1|TRBJ1-4|TRBV5-6|-
TGTGCCAGCAGCTGGAGGGGGCGTGCTAATGAAAAACTGTTTTTT
CASSWRGRANEKLFF
>TRBD1|TRBJ2-3|TRBV11-3|once
TGTGCCAGCAGCTCAGGGACAGGGAATTGGGAGAACACAGATACGCAGTATTTT
CASSSGTGNWENTDTQYF
>-|TRBJ2-2|TRBV6-5|-
TGTGCCAGCAGGCGGCACACCGGGGAGCTGTTTTTT
CASRRHTGELFF
>-|TRBJ2-7|TRBV2|-
TGTGCCAGCAGTGACGTTTTAACATCCGCCTACGAGCAGTACTTC
CASSDVLTSAYEQYF
>-|TRBJ1-4|TRBV6-6|-
TGTGCCAGCAGGACCCGGGGCAGGAGGACTAATGAAAAACTGTTTTTT
CASRTRGRRTNEKLFF
>-|TRBJ2-3|TRBV29-1|-
TGCAGCGTTGAAGATTCTGCCAGCCCAGATACGCAGTATTTT
CSVEDSASPDTQYF
>-|TRBJ1-1|TRBV29-1|few
TGCAGCGCCGCTAGGGGGACTGAAGCTTTCTTT
CSAARGTEAFF
>-|TRBJ2-3|TRBV7-9|once
TGTGCCAGCACCCCCTTCAAGGGAGATAAAGATACGCAGTATTTT
CASTPFKGDKDTQYF
>TRBD1|TRBJ2-3|TRBV5-8|-
TGTGCCAGGAGGGGACAGAGCACAGATACGCAGTATTTT
CARRGQSTDTQYF
>-|TRBJ1-5|TRBV7-9|-
TGTGCCAGCGGACCCATGAACAATCAGCCCCAGCATTTT
CASGPMNNQPQHF
>-|TRBJ2-2|TRBV7-3|-
TGTGCCAGCAGCTTAACAGTACGGACCGCGCCCGGGGAGCTGTTTTTT
CASSLTVRTAPGELFF
>-|TRBJ2-7|TRBV5-1|-
TGCGCCAGCAGCTTGAGAGGGGACCTCTACGAGCAGTACTTC
CASSLRGDLYEQYF
>-|TRBJ2-2|TRBV2|-
TGTGCCAGCATGGCGAGACTAGTAGCCGCCGGGGAGCTGTTTTTT
CASMARLVAAGELFF
>-|TRBJ1-1|TRBV6-5|-
TGTGCCAGCACCTCACTGGCGTTTGGGAACACTGAAGCTTTCTTT
CASTSLAFGNTEAFF
>-|TRBJ1-1|TRBV27|-
TGTGCCAGCCTACCCTGGGGAAGGGGGAACACTGAAGCTTTCTTT
CASLPWGRGNTEAFF
>-|TRBJ2-5|TRBV30|-
TGTGCCTGGAGTTCGGCCGCCAGCGGGACCCAGTACTTC
CAWSSAASGTQYF
>-|TRBJ2-1|TRBV4-1|-
TGCGCCAGCAGCCAAATTGGGGCAGGGGTCCGGGATGAGCAGTTCTTC
CASSQIGAGVRDEQFF
>TRBD1|TRBJ1-2|TRBV6-1|-
TGTGCCAGCAGTGAAGCGGTCGGGGGACAGGGGTATGGCTACACCTTC
CASSEAVGGQGYGYTF
>TRBD1|TRBJ1-3|TRBV28|-
TGTGCCAGCAGTCAAACATTTCCTAGACAGGGGGCTCAACCTAGATCTGGAAACACCATATATTTT
CASSQTFPRQGAQPRSGNTIYF
>-|TRBJ2-7|TRBV6-1|-
TGTGCCAGCAGTGAACGGGACCCCTGGAGCTCCTACGAGCAGTACTTC
CASSERDPWSSYEQYF
>TRBD1|TRBJ1-3|TRBV5-4|-
TGTGCCAGCAGCTTTTTGGGACAGGGGCCTGGAAACACCATATATTTT
CASSFLGQGPGNTIYF